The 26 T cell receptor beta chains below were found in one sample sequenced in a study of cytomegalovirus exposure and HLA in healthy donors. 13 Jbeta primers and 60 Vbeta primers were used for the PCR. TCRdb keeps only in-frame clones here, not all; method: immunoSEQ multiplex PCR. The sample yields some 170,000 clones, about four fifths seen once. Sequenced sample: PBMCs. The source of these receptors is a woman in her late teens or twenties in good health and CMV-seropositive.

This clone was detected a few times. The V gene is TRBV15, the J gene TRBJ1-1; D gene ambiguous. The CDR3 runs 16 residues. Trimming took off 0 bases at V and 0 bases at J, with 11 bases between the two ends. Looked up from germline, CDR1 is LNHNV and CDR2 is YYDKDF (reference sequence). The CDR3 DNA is TGTGCCACCAGCAGAGATAGGGAGGTGCTGAACACTGAAGCTTTCTTT. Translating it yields CATSRDREVLNTEAFF.

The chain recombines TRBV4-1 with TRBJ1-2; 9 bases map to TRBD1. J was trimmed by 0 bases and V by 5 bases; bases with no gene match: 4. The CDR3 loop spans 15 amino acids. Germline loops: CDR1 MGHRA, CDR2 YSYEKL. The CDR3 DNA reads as TGCGCCAGCAGCAGAGGGGACAGGGCTAACTATGGCTACACCTTC. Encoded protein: CASSRGDRANYGYTF.

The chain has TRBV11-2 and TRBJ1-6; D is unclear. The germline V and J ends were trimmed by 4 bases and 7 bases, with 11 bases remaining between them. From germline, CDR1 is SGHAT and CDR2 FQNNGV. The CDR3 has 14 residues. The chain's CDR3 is CASSSPSNNSPLHF. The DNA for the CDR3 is TGTGCCAGCAGCTCCCCGAGCAACAATTCACCCCTCCACTTT.

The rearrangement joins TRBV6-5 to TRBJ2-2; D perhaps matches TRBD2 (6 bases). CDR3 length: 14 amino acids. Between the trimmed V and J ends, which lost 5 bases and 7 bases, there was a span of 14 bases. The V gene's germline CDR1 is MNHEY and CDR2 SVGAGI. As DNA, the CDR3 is TGTGCCAGCAGTGCGGGATGGGAGGTCGGGGAGCTGTTTTTT. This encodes CASSAGWEVGELFF.

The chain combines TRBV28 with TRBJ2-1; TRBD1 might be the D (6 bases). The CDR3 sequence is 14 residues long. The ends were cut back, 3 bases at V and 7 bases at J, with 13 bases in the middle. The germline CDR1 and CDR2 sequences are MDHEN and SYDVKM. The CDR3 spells CASSLWGLVNEQFF. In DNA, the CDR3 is TGTGCCAGCAGTTTGTGGGGGCTGGTTAATGAGCAGTTCTTC.

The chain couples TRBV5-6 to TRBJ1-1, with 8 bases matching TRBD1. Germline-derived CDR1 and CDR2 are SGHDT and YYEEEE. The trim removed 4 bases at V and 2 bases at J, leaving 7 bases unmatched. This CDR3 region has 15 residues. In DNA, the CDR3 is TGTGCCAGCAGCCAGACAGGGGTGGGAAACACTGAAGCTTTCTTT. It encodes CASSQTGVGNTEAFF.

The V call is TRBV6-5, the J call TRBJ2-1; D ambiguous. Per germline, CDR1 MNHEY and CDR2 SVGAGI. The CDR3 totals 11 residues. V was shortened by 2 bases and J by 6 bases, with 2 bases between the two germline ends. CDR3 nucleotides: TGTGCCAGCAGTTACCGCAATGAGCAGTTCTTC. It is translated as CASSYRNEQFF.

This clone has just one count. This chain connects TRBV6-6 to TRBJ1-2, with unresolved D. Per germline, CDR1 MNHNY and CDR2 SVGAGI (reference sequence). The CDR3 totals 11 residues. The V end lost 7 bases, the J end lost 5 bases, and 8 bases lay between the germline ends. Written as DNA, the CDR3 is TGTGCCAGCACGGCGGATTATGGCTACACCTTC. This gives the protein CASTADYGYTF.

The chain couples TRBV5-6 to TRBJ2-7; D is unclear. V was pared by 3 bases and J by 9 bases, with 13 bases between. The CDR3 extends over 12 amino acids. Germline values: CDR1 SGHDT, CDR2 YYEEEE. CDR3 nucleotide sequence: TGTGCCAGCAGCTCAGGCCCCTTAGGGCAGTACTTC. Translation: CASSSGPLGQYF. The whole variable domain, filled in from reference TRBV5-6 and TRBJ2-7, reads DAGVTQSPTHLIKTRGQQVTLRCSPKSGHDTVSWYQQALGQGPQFIFQYYEEEERQRGNFPDRFSGHQFPNYSSELNVNALLLGDSALYLCASSSGPLGQYFGPGTRLTVT.

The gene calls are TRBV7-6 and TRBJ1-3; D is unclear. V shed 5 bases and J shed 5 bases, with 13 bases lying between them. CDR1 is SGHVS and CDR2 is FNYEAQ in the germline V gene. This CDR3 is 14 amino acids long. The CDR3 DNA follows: TGTGCCAGCAGCCCAACCAATGACAGAAACACCATATATTTT. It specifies CASSPTNDRNTIYF.

The CDR3 nucleotides are TGCGCCAGCAGCTTGGTGGGGAGGAACACTGAAGCTTTCTTT. Encoded protein: CASSLVGRNTEAFF. The genes are TRBV5-1 and TRBJ1-1; D gene unclear. Trimming shortened V by 0 bases and J by 1 base, and 7 bases separated the two germline ends. The length of the CDR3 is 14 residues. Germline V gives CDR1 SGHRS, CDR2 YFSETQ.

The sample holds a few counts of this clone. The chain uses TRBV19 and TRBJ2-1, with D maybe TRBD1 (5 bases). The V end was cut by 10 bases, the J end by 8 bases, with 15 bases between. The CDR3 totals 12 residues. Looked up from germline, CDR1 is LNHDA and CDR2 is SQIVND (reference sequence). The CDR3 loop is CAIKGFDDEQFF. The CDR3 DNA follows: TGTGCCATAAAGGGGTTTGACGATGAGCAGTTCTTC. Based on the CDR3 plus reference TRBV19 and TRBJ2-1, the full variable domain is DGGITQSPKYLFRKEGQNVTLSCEQNLNHDAMYWYRQDPGQGLRLIYYSQIVNDFQKGDIAEGYSVSREKKESFPLTVTSAQKNPTAFYLCAIKGFDDEQFFGPGTRLTVL.

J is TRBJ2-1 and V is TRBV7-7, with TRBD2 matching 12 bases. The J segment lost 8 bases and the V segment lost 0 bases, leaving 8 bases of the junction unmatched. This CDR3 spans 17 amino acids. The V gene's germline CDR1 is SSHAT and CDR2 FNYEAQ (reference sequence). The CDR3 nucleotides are TGTGCCAGCAGCTTAGCGCTAGGACTAGCGGGGAGCGATGAGCAGTTCTTC. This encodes CASSLALGLAGSDEQFF.

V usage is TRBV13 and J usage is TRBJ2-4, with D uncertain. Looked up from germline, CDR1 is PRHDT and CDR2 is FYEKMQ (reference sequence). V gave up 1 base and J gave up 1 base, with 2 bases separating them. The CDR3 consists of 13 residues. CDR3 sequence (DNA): TGTGCCAGCAGCTTAGCGGCCAAAAACATTCAGTACTTC. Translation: CASSLAAKNIQYF.

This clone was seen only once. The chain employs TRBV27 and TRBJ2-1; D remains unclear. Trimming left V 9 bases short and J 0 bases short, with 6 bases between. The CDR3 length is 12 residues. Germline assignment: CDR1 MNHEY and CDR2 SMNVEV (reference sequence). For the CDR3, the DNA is TGTGCCAGAAGCCGCTCCTACAATGAGCAGTTCTTC. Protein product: CARSRSYNEQFF.

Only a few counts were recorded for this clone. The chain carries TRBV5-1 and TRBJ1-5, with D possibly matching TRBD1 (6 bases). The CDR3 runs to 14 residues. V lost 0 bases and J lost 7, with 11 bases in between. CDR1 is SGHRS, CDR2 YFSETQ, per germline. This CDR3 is CASSLEAGAQPQHF. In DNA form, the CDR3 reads TGCGCCAGCAGCTTGGAGGCAGGGGCCCAGCCCCAGCATTTT.

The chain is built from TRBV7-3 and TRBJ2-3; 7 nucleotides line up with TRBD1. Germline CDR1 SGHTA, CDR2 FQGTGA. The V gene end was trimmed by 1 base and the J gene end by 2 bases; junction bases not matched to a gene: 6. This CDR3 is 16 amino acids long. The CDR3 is CASSLIDRANTDTQYF. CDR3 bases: TGTGCCAGCAGCTTAATTGACAGGGCTAACACAGATACGCAGTATTTT.

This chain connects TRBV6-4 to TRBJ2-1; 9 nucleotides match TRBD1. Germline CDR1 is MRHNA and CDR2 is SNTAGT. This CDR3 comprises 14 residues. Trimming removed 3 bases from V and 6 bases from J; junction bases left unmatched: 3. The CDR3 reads CASSEPGQGNEQFF. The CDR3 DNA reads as TGTGCCAGCAGTGAACCGGGACAGGGCAATGAGCAGTTCTTC.

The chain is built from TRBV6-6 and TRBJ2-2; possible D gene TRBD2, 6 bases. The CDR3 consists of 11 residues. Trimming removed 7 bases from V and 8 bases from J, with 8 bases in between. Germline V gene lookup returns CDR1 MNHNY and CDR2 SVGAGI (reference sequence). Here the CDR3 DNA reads TGTGCCAGCAAGGGAGGAGGGGAGCTGTTTTTT. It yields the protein CASKGGGELFF.

CDR3: CASSFLRAGELFF. CDR3 DNA sequence: TGTGCCAGCAGCTTCCTCCGTGCCGGGGAGCTGTTTTTT. The genes are TRBV13 and TRBJ2-2; D is unclear. Germline V gene lookup returns CDR1 PRHDT and CDR2 FYEKMQ (reference sequence). This CDR3 is 13 amino acids long. The V gene lost 3 bases and the J gene lost 6 bases, with 8 bases spanning the gap.

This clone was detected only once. The DNA for the CDR3 is TGTGCCAGCAGTTTGTCCTCGGGGTTTTCTGGAAACACCATATATTTT. Translating it yields CASSLSSGFSGNTIYF. The J gene is TRBJ1-3, the V gene TRBV28; D uncertain. The CDR3 totals 16 residues. V was pared by 3 bases and J by 1 base, with 13 bases between. Germline-derived CDR1 and CDR2 are MDHEN and SYDVKM.

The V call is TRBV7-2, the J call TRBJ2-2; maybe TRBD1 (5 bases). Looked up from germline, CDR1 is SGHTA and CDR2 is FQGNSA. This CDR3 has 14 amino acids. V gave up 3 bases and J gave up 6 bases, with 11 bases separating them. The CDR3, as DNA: TGTGCCAGCAGCTTGATGGGGCGCGCCGGGGAGCTGTTTTTT. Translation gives CASSLMGRAGELFF.

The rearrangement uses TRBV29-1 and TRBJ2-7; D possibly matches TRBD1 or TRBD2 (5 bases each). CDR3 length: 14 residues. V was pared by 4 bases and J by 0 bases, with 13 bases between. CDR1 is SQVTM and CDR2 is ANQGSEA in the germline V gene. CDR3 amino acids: CSVGEGRISYEQYF. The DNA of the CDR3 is TGCAGCGTTGGAGAGGGGCGAATCTCCTACGAGCAGTACTTC.

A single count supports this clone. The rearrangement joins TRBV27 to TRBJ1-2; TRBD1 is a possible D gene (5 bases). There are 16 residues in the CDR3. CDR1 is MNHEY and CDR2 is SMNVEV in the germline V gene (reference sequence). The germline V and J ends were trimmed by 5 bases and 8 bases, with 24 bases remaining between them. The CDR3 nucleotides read TGTGCCAGCAGTACCAGTCGGGGGGGGGAGGTTGGGGGCTACACCTTC. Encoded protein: CASSTSRGGEVGGYTF.

The CDR3 DNA reads TGTGCCAGCAGCGTAGGGACAGGGGGCACTTTAGGCACCGGGGAGCTGTTTTTT. Protein sequence: CASSVGTGGTLGTGELFF. The rearrangement joins TRBV9 to TRBJ2-2; 11 bases map to TRBD1. This CDR3 is built from 18 residues. Per the germline V gene, CDR1 is SGDLS and CDR2 is YYNGEE. Trimming cost V 0 bases and J 4 bases; bases outside gene matches: 8.

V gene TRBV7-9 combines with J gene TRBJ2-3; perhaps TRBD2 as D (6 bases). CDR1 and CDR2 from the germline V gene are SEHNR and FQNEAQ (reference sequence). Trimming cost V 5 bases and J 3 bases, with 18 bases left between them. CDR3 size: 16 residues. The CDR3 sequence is CASSASAEGTTDTQYF. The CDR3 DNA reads TGTGCCAGCAGCGCTTCTGCGGAGGGGACGACAGATACGCAGTATTTT.